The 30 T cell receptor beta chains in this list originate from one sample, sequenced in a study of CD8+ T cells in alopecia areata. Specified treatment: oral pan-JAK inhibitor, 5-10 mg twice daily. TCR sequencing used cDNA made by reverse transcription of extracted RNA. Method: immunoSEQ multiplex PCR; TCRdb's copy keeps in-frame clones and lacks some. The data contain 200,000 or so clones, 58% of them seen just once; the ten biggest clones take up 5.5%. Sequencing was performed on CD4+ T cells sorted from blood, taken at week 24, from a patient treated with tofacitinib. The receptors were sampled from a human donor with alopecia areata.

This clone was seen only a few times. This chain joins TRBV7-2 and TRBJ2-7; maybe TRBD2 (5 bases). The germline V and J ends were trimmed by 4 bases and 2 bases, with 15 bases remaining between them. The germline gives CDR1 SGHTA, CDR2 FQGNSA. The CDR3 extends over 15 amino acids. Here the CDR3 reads CASSSLGGSPYEQYF. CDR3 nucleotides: TGTGCCAGCAGCTCCCTCGGCGGGTCTCCCTACGAGCAGTACTTC.

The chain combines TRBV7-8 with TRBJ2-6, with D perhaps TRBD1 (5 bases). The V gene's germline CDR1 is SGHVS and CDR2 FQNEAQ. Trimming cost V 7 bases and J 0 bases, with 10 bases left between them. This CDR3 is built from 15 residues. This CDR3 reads CASTGHFSGANVLTF. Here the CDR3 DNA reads TGTGCCAGCACCGGACATTTCTCTGGGGCCAACGTCCTGACTTTC.

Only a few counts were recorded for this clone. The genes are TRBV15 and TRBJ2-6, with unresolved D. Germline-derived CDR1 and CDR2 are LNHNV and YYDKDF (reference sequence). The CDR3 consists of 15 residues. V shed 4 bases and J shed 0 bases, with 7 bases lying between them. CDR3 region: CATSKLASGANVLTF. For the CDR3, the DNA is TGTGCCACCAGCAAGTTGGCCTCTGGGGCCAACGTCCTGACTTTC. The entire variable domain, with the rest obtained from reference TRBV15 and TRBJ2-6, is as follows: DAMVIQNPRYQVTQFGKPVTLSCSQTLNHNVMYWYQQKSSQAPKLLFHYYDKDFNNEADTPDNFQSRRPNTSFCFLDIRSPGLGDTAMYLCATSKLASGANVLTFGAGSRLTVL.

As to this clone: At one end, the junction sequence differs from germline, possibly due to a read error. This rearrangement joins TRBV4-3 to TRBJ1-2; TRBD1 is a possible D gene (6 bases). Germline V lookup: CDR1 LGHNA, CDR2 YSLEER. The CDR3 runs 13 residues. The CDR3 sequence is CASSQTGTTPLAF. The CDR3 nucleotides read TGCGCCAGCAGCCAAACCGGGACAACTCCGCTCGCCTTC.

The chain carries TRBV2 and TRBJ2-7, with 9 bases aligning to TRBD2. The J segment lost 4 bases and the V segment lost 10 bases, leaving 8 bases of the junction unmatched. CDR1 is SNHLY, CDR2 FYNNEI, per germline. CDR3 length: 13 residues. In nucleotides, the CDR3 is TGTGCCAACATAGCGGGAGCGGGGTACGAGCAGTACTTC. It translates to CANIAGAGYEQYF.

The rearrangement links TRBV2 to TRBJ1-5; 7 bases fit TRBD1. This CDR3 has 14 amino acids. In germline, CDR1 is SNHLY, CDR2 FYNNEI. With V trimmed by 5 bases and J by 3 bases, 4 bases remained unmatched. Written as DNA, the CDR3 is TGTGCCAGCAGTCGACAGGGTCCCAATCAGCCCCAGCATTTT. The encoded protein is CASSRQGPNQPQHF. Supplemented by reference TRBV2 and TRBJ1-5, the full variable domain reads EPEVTQTPSHQVTQMGQEVILRCVPISNHLYFYWYRQILGQKVEFLVSFYNNEISEKSEIFDDQFSVERPDGSNFTLKIRSTKLEDSAMYFCASSRQGPNQPQHFGDGTRLSIL.

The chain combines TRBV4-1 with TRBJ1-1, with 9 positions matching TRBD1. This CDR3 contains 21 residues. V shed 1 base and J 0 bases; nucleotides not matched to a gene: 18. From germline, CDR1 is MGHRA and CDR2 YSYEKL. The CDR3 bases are TGCGCCAGCAGCCAAGTCCGGCTCCAAGGGACAGGGCTACCTATGAACACTGAAGCTTTCTTT. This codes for CASSQVRLQGTGLPMNTEAFF.

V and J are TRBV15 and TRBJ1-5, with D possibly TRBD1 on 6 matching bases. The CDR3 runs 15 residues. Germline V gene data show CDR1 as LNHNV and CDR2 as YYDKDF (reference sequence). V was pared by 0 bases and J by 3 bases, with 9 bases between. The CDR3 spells CATSRDRGHNQPQHF. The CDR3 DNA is TGTGCCACCAGCAGAGACAGGGGCCACAATCAGCCCCAGCATTTT. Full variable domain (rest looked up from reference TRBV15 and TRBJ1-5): DAMVIQNPRYQVTQFGKPVTLSCSQTLNHNVMYWYQQKSSQAPKLLFHYYDKDFNNEADTPDNFQSRRPNTSFCFLDIRSPGLGDTAMYLCATSRDRGHNQPQHFGDGTRLSIL.

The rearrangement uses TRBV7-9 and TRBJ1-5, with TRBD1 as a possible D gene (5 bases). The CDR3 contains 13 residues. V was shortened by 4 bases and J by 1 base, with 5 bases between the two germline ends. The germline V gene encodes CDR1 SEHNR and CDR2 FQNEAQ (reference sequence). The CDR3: CASSWDSNQPQHF. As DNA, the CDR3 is TGTGCCAGCAGCTGGGACAGCAATCAGCCCCAGCATTTT.

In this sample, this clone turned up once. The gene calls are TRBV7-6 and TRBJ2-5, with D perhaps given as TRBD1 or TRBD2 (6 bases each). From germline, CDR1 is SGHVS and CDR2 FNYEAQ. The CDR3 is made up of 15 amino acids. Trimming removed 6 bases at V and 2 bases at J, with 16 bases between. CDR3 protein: CASSFTGRRQETQYF. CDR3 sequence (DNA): TGTGCCAGCAGTTTCACAGGGAGGAGGCAAGAGACCCAGTACTTC.

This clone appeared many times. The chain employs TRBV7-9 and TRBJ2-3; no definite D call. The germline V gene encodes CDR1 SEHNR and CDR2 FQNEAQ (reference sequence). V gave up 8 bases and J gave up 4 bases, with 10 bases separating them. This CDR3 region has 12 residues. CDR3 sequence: CASAEWADTQYF. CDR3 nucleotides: TGTGCCAGCGCCGAGTGGGCAGATACGCAGTATTTT.

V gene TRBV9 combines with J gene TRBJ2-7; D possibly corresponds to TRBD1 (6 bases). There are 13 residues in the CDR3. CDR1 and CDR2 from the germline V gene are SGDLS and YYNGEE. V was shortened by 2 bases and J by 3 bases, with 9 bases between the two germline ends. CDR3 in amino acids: CASSVADSYEQYF. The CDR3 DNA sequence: TGTGCCAGCAGCGTCGCGGACAGCTACGAGCAGTACTTC.

CDR3 amino acids: CASSPLGSGRNKNIQYF. The CDR3 DNA reads as TGTGCCAGCAGTCCCCTCGGGAGCGGGAGAAACAAAAACATTCAGTACTTC. The chain combines TRBV27 with TRBJ2-4; 8 nucleotides line up with TRBD2. The V gene's germline CDR1 is MNHEY and CDR2 SMNVEV (reference sequence). The CDR3 is 17 residues long. V lost 5 bases and J lost 3; bases outside the gene matches: 12.

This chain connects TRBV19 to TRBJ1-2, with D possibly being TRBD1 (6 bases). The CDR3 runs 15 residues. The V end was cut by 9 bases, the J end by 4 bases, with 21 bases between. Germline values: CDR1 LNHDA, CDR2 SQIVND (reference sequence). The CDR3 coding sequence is TGTGCCAGCCAGCCGGGGGCCGACAGGACCTATGGCTACACCTTC. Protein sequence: CASQPGADRTYGYTF.

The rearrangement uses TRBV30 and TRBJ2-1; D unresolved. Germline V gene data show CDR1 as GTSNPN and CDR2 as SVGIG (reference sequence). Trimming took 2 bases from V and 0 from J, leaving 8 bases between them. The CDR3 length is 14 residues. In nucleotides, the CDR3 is TGTGCCTGGAGTTCAAAGAGCTCCTACAATGAGCAGTTCTTC. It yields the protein CAWSSKSSYNEQFF.

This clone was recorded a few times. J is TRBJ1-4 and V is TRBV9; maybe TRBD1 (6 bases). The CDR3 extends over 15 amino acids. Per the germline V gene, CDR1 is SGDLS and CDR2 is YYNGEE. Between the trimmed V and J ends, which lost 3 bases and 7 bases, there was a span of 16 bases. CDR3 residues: CASSARSGQSEKLFF. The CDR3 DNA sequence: TGTGCCAGCAGCGCTCGCTCAGGACAGAGTGAAAAACTGTTTTTT.

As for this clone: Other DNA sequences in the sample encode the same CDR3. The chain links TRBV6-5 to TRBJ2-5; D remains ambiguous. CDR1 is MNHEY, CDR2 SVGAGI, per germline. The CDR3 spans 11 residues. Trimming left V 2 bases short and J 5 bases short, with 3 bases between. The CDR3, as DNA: TGTGCCAGCAGTTACGGGGAGACCCAGTACTTC. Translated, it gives CASSYGETQYF.

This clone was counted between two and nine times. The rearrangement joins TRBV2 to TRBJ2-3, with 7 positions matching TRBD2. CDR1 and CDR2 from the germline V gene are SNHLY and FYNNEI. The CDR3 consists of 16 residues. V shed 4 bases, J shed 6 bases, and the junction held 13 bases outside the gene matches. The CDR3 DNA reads TGTGCCAGCAGTGTCTCTGGCGGGAGATTTTTGGATACGCAGTATTTT. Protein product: CASSVSGGRFLDTQYF.

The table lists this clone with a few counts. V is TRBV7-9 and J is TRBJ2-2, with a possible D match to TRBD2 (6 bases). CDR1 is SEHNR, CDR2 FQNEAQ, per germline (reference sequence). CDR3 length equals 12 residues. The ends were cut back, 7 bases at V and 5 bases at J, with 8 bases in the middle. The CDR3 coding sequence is TGTGCCAGCAAGGAGGGGACCGGGGAGCTGTTTTTT. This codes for CASKEGTGELFF. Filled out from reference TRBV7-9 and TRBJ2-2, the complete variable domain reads DTGVSQNPRHKITKRGQNVTFRCDPISEHNRLYWYRQTLGQGPEFLTYFQNEAQLEKSRLLSDRFSAERPKGSFSTLEIQRTEQGDSAMYLCASKEGTGELFFGEGSRLTVL.

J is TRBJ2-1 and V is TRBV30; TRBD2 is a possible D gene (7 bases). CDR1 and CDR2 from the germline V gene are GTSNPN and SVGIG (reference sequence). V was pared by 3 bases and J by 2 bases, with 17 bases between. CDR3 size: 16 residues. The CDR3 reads CAWSSYRAGAYNEQFF. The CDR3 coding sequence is TGTGCCTGGAGCTCCTACAGGGCGGGAGCCTACAATGAGCAGTTCTTC.

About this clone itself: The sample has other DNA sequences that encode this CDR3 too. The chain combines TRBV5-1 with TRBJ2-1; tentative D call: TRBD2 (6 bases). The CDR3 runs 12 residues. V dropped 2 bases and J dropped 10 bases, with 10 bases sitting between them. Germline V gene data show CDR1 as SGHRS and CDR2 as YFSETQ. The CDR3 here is CASSFGGDEQFF. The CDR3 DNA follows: TGCGCCAGCAGCTTCGGGGGAGACGAGCAGTTCTTC.

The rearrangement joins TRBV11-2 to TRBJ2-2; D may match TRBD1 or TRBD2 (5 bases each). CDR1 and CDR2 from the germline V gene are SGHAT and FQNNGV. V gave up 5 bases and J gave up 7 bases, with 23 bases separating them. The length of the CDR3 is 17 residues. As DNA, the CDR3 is TGTGCCAGCAGCCCATCGGGGAGAGGGGTCGCACGCGGGGAGCTGTTTTTT. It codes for CASSPSGRGVARGELFF. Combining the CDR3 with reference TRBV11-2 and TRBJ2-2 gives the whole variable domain EAGVAQSPRYKIIEKRQSVAFWCNPISGHATLYWYQQILGQGPKLLIQFQNNGVVDDSQLPKDRFSAERLKGVDSTLKIQPAKLEDSAVYLCASSPSGRGVARGELFFGEGSRLTVL.

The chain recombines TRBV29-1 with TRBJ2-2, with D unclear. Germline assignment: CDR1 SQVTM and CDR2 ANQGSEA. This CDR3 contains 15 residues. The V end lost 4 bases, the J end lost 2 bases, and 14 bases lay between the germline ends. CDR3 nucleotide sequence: TGCAGCGTTGCCCCCCAAGGCGAAAACACCGGGGAGCTGTTTTTT. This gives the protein CSVAPQGENTGELFF.

In DNA, the CDR3 is TGTGCCTGGAGTACCGGGACAGGCACAGATACGCAGTATTTT. This encodes CAWSTGTGTDTQYF. The gene calls are TRBV30 and TRBJ2-3; 7 positions match TRBD1. The CDR3 has 14 amino acids. The V segment lost 2 bases and the J segment 1 base; nucleotides outside the gene matches: 3. The germline gives CDR1 GTSNPN, CDR2 SVGIG (reference sequence).

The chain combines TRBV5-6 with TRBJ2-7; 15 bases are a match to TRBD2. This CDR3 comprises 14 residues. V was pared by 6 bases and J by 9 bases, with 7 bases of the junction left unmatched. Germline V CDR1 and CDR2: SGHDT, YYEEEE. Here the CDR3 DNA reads TGTGCCAGCACCCAGGGACTAGCGGGAGGACTGCAGTACTTC. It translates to CASTQGLAGGLQYF.

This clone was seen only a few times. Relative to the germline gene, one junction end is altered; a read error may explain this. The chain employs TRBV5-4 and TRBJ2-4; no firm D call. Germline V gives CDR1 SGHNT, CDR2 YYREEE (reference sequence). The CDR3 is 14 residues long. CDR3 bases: TGCGCCAGCAGCCAAGATCTTGGCCAAAACATTCAGTACTTC. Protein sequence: CASSQDLGQNIQYF. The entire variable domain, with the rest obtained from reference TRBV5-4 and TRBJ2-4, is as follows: ETGVTQSPTHLIKTRGQQVTLRCSSQSGHNTVSWYQQALGQGPQFIFQYYREEENGRGNFPPRFSGLQFPNYSSELNVNALELDDSALYLCASSQDLGQNIQYFGAGTRLSVL.

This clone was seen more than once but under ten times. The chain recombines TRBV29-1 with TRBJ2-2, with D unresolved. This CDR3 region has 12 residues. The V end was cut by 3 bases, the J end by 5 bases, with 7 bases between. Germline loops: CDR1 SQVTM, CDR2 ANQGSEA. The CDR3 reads CSVDQRTGELFF. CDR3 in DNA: TGCAGCGTTGATCAGCGAACCGGGGAGCTGTTTTTT.

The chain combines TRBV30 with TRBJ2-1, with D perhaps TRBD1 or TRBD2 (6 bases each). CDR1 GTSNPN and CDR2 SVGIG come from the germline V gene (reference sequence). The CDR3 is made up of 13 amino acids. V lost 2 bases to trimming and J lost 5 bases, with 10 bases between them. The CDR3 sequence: CAWSRGENNEQFF. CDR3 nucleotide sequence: TGTGCCTGGAGTAGGGGGGAGAACAATGAGCAGTTCTTC.

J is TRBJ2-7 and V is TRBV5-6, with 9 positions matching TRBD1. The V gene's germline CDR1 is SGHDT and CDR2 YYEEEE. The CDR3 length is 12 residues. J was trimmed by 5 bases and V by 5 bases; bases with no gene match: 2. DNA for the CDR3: TGTGCCAGCAGGTGGGACAGGGACGAGCAGTACTTC. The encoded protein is CASRWDRDEQYF.

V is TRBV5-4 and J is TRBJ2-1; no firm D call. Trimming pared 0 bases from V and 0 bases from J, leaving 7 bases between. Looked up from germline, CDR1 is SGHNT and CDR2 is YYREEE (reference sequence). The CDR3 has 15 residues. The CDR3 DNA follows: TGTGCCAGCAGCTTGGTGGGCAGCTCCTACAATGAGCAGTTCTTC. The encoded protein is CASSLVGSSYNEQFF.